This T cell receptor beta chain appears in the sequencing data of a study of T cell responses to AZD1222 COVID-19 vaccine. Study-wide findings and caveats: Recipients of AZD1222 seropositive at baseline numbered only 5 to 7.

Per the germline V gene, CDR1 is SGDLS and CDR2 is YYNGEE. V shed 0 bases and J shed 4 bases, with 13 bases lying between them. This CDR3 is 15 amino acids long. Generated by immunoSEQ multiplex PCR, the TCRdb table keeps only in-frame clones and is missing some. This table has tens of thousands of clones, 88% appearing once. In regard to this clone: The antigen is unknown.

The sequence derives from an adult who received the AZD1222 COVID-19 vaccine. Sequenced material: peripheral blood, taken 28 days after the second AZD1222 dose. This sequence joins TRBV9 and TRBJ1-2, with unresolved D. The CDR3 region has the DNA TGTGCCAGCAGCGTAGTTCGGGGATCCGGCTATGGCTACACCTTC. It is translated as CASSVVRGSGYGYTF.